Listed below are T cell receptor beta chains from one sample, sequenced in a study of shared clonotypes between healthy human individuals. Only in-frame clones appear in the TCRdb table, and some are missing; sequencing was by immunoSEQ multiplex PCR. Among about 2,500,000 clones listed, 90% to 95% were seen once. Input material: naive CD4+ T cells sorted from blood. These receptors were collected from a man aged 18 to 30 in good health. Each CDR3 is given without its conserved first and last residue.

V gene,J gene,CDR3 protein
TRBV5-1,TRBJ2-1,ASSTLAGGPYNEQF
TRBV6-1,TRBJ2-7,ASSEEGYEQY
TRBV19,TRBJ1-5,ASSIPGAGPRPQH
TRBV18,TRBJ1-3,ASSPAQGPGNTIY
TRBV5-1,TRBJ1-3,ASSLSWTAKTGNIY
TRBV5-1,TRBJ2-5,ASSLGPGQGSETQY
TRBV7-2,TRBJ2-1,ASSLAAGGSYNEQF
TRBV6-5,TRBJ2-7,ASSYSGTAKPYEQY
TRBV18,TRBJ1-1,ASSLGQGAVEAF
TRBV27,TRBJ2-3,ASSFRLLSTDTQY
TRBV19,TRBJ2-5,ASSPRQGFRETQY
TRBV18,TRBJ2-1,ASSLHGPGTSGSPEQF
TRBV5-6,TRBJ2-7,ASSSDGNEQY
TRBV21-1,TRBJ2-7,ASKNARTGPYEQY
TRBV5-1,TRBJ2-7,ASTQSVPSYEQY
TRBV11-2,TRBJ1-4,ASSLDGTGSEKLF
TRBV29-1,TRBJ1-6,SAPKGTGEDSPLH
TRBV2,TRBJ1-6,ASSDQGFSPLH
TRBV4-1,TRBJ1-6,ASSQPRDRDSPLH
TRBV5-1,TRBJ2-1,ASSRLAGGYNEQF
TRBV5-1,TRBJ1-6,ASSIQGLRSPLH
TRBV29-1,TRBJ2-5,SVVVFRQETQY
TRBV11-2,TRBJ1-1,ASNKQVDTEAF
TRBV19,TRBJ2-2,ASSNVAGGPGELF
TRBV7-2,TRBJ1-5,ASSFGTGDNQPQH
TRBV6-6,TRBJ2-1,ASSFQGLRDEQF
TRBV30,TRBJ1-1,AWGTAMNTEAF
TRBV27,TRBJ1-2,ASSRQGTGGTYGYT
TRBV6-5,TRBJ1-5,ASSYSASSNQPQH
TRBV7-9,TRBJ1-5,ASSQGQGGGLSNQPQH
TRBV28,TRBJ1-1,ASSWGQGDKLEAF